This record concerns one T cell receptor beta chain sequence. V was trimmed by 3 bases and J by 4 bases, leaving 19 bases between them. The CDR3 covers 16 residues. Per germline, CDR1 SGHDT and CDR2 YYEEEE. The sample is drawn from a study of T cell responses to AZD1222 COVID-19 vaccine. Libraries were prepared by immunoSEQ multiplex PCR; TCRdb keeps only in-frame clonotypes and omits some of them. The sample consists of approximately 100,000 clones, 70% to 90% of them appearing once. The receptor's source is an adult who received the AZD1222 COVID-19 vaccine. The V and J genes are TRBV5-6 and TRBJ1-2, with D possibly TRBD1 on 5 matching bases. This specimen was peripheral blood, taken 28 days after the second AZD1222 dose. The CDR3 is CASSWDRGVKSYGYTF. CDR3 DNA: TGTGCCAGCAGCTGGGATCGGGGGGTGAAATCCTATGGCTACACCTTC.